This T cell receptor (beta chain) was profiled in a study of cytomegalovirus exposure and HLA in healthy donors. Amplification used 60 Vbeta primers and 13 Jbeta primers. Libraries were prepared by immunoSEQ multiplex PCR; TCRdb keeps only in-frame clonotypes and omits some of them. The sample comprises approximately 140,000 clones, around 80% of which are singletons, and just over 5% rests with the top ten. Points from the study as a whole: It was taken for granted in presence/absence analyses that sequencing depth across donors was roughly uniform.

This CDR3 has 16 amino acids. CDR1 and CDR2 from the germline V gene are SGHAT and FQNNGV. J gave up 1 base and V 4 bases, and 5 bases lay outside the gene matches. This clone was seen only once. What it binds is not known. This receptor was obtained from a male donor in good health and CMV-seronegative. The sample comprised PBMCs. The gene calls are TRBV11-2 and TRBJ1-2, with 11 bases matching TRBD1. Here the CDR3 DNA reads TGTGCCAGCAGCTACGGACAGGGGGCGGTTAACTATGGCTACACCTTC. Its translation is CASSYGQGAVNYGYTF.